This T cell receptor (beta chain) was retrieved from a study of blood T cell repertoires in COVID-19. Overall study: Samples came from the United States, Italy and Spain, spanning acute and convalescent COVID-19. Sources were T cells, B-cell-depleted T cells, or PBMCs; the material itself was cDNA or gDNA.

Authors' processing steps: Amplified reference gene primers provided the basis for estimating nucleated cell counts. The assay was immunoSEQ multiplex PCR, and TCRdb's table has in-frame clones only and misses some. The DNA gave D and trimming, while V, J and clone size come from that table. The sample lists about 190,000 clones, roughly 90% occurring once. Turning to this clone: The identical CDR3 is also encoded by other nucleotide sequences in the sample.

Sequencing used peripheral blood. The TCR originated in a man aged 35 to 55 with acute or convalescent COVID-19.

CDR3 protein: CASSLGTSTDTQYF. The CDR3 DNA reads as TGCGCCAGCAGCTTGGGGACTAGCACAGATACGCAGTATTTT. The V call is TRBV5-1, the J call TRBJ2-3, with a tentative D call TRBD2 (5 bases). The V end lost 0 bases, the J end lost 0 bases, and 5 bases lay between the germline ends. The CDR3 totals 14 residues. Germline V gives CDR1 SGHRS, CDR2 YFSETQ.